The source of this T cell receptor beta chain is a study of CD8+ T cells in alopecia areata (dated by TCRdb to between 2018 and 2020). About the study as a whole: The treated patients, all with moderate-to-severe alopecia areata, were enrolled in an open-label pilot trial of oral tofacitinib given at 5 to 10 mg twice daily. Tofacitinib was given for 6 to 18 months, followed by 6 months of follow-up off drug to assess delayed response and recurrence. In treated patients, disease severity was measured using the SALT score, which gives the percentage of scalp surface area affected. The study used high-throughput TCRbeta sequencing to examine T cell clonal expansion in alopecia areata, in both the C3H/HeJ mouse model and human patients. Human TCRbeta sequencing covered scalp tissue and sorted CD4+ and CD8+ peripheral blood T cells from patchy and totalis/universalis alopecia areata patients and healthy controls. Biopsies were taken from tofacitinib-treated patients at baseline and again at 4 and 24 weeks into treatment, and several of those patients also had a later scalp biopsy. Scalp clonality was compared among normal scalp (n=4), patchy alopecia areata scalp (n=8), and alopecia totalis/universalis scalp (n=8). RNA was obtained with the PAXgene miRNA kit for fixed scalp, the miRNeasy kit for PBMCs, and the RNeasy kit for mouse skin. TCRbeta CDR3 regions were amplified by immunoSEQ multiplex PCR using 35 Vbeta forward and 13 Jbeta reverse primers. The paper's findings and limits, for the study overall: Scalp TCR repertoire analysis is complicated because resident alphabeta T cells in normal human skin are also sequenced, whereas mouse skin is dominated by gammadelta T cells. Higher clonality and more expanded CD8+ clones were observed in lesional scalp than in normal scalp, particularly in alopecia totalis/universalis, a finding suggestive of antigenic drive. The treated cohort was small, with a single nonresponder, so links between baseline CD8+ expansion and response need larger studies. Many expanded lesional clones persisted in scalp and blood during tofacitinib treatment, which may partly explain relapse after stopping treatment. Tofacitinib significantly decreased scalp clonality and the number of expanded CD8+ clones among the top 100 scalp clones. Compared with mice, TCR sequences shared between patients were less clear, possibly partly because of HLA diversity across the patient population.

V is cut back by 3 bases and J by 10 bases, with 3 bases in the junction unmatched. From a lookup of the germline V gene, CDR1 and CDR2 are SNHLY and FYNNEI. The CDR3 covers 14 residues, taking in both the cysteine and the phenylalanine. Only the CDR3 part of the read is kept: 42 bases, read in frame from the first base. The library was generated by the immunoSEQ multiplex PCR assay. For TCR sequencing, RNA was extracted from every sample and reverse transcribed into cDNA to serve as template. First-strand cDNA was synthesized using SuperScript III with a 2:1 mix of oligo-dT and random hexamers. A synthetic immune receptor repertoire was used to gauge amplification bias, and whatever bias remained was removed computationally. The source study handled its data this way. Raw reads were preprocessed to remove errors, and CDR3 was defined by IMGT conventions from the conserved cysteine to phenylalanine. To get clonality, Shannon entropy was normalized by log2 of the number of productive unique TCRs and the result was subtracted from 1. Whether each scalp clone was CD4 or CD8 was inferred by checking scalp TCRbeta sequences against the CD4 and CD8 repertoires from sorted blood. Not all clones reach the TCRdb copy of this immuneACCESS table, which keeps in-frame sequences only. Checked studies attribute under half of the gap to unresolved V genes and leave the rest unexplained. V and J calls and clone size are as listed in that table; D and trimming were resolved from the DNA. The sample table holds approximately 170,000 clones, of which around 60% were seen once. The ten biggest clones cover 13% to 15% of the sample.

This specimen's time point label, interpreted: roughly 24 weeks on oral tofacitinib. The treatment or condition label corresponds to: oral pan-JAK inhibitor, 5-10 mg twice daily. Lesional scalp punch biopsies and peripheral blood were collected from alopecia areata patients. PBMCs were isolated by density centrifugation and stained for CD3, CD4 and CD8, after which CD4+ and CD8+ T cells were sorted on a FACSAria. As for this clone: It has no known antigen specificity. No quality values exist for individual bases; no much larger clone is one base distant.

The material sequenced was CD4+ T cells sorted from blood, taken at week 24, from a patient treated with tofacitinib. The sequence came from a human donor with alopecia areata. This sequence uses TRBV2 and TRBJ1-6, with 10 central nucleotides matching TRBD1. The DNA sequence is TGTGCCAGCAGTGAGGGGGACAGGGGATCACCCCTCCACTTT. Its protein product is CASSEGDRGSPLHF.